The 9 T cell receptor beta chains reported below all come from one sample, sequenced in a study of cytomegalovirus exposure and HLA in healthy donors. The primer mix had 60 Vbeta and 13 Jbeta primers. TCRdb keeps only in-frame clones here, not all; method: immunoSEQ multiplex PCR. Of about 140,000 clones in the sample, roughly 83% were seen once. The sequencing sample was made of PBMCs. The receptors stem from a man between 35 and 55 years old in good health and CMV-seropositive.

This sequence joins TRBV29-1 and TRBJ1-2; D gene unclear. This CDR3 region has 13 residues. Germline lookup yields CDR1 SQVTM and CDR2 ANQGSEA. Trimming removed 0 bases from V and 4 bases from J, with 9 bases in between. The CDR3 DNA follows: TGCAGCGTTGAAGACGGACTAAGCTATGGCTACACCTTC. Encoded protein: CSVEDGLSYGYTF.

This clone was observed once. J is TRBJ2-4 and V is TRBV5-1; 10 nucleotides line up with TRBD1. With 2 bases clipped from V and 10 bases from J, the junction kept 12 bases outside the gene matches. The CDR3 runs 16 residues. The V gene's germline CDR1 is SGHRS and CDR2 YFSETQ. The CDR3 nucleotides are TGCGCCAGCAGCTTACTGACAGGGGGCTCTAGCACTATTCAGTACTTC. Its protein product is CASSLLTGGSSTIQYF.

The chain is built from TRBV4-3 and TRBJ2-7; the match to TRBD2 covers 8 bases. The trim removed 0 bases at V and 2 bases at J, leaving 6 bases unmatched. This CDR3 region has 16 residues. Germline lookup yields CDR1 LGHNA and CDR2 YSLEER. Here the CDR3 DNA reads TGCGCCAGCAGCCAAGATAGGCGGGGGGACGCCTACGAGCAGTACTTC. This gives the protein CASSQDRRGDAYEQYF.

The rearrangement uses TRBV2 and TRBJ1-6; D unclear. The CDR3 contains 14 residues. The germline V gene has CDR1 SNHLY and CDR2 FYNNEI. Trimming cost V 10 bases and J 7 bases, with 17 bases left between them. CDR3 nucleotide sequence: TGTGCCATGACTCCACGGGAGGGAAATTCACCCCTCCACTTT. This sequence encodes CAMTPREGNSPLHF. Drawing the rest from reference TRBV2 and TRBJ1-6, the complete variable domain is EPEVTQTPSHQVTQMGQEVILRCVPISNHLYFYWYRQILGQKVEFLVSFYNNEISEKSEIFDDQFSVERPDGSNFTLKIRSTKLEDSAMYFCAMTPREGNSPLHFGNGTRLTVT.

The chain is built from TRBV19 and TRBJ2-3; the D gene is possibly TRBD1 (6 bases). With 4 bases removed from V and 4 bases from J, the gap between germline ends came to 15 bases. CDR3 length: 15 amino acids. Germline V gene lookup returns CDR1 LNHDA and CDR2 SQIVND (reference sequence). This CDR3 reads CASSTDLQGPDTQYF. The CDR3, as DNA: TGTGCCAGTAGTACTGATTTACAGGGCCCAGATACGCAGTATTTT.

The chain joins TRBV18 to TRBJ1-1; TRBD1 matches 8 bases. The CDR3 is made up of 14 amino acids. V gave up 6 bases and J gave up 7 bases; unmatched junction bases: 10. Germline CDR1 reads KGHSH; CDR2 reads LQKENI. Written as DNA, the CDR3 is TGTGCCAGCTCTGTTGGACAGGGAAAAAATGAAGCTTTCTTT. This encodes CASSVGQGKNEAFF. The whole variable domain, remainder taken from reference TRBV18 and TRBJ1-1, is NAGVMQNPRHLVRRRGQEARLRCSPMKGHSHVYWYRQLPEEGLKFMVYLQKENIIDESGMPKERFSAEFPKEGPSILRIQQVVRGDSAAYFCASSVGQGKNEAFFGQGTRLTVV.

The gene calls are TRBV5-4 and TRBJ2-3; TRBD1 aligns across 7 bases. Trimming cost V 6 bases and J 4 bases; bases outside gene matches: 8. Per germline, CDR1 SGHNT and CDR2 YYREEE (reference sequence). The CDR3 extends over 14 amino acids. The DNA of the CDR3 is TGTGCCAGCAAACCGGGACAGCCCTCAGATACGCAGTATTTT. It is translated as CASKPGQPSDTQYF.

The chain joins TRBV7-8 to TRBJ2-1, with 12 positions matching TRBD2. The CDR3 has 15 residues. Unmatched junction bases numbered 0, after V lost 4 bases and J lost 2 bases. Germline CDR1 SGHVS, CDR2 FQNEAQ. The CDR3 sequence: CASSSSGGAYNEQFF. The CDR3 bases are TGTGCCAGCAGCTCTAGCGGGGGGGCCTACAATGAGCAGTTCTTC.

The chain employs TRBV2 and TRBJ2-5; D gene ambiguous. Trimming took 3 bases from V and 2 from J, leaving 10 bases between them. The germline V gene encodes CDR1 SNHLY and CDR2 FYNNEI. CDR3 size: 14 residues. This CDR3 is CASSDLFVQETQYF. For the CDR3, the DNA is TGTGCCAGCAGTGATTTGTTTGTACAAGAGACCCAGTACTTC. Combining the CDR3 with reference TRBV2 and TRBJ2-5 gives the whole variable domain EPEVTQTPSHQVTQMGQEVILRCVPISNHLYFYWYRQILGQKVEFLVSFYNNEISEKSEIFDDQFSVERPDGSNFTLKIRSTKLEDSAMYFCASSDLFVQETQYFGPGTRLLVL.